This T cell receptor (beta chain) was recovered during a study of graft-versus-host responses after intestinal transplantation. Overall study results and limits: Where graft-donor T cell macrochimerism was present, patients had high graft-versus-host to host-versus-graft clonal ratios in allografts.

Notes on this clone: The antigen is not known.

CDR3 length equals 10 residues. The V gene's germline CDR1 is DFQATT and CDR2 SNEGSKA (reference sequence). Trimming took 6 bases from V and 4 from J, leaving 7 bases between them. Using immunoSEQ multiplex PCR, the repertoire was profiled, and TCRdb retains in-frame clones only, with some absent. The sample holds some 110,000 clones, roughly nine tenths seen once. The sample consisted of unstimulated CD4+ T cells sorted from spleen or lymph node cells, taken before transplant. The sequence was obtained from a human donor who was the organ donor for an intestinal transplant. The V gene is TRBV20-1, the J gene TRBJ2-7; no clear D. The CDR3 spells CSALTYEQYF. For the CDR3, the DNA is TGCAGTGCCCTAACGTACGAGCAGTACTTC.